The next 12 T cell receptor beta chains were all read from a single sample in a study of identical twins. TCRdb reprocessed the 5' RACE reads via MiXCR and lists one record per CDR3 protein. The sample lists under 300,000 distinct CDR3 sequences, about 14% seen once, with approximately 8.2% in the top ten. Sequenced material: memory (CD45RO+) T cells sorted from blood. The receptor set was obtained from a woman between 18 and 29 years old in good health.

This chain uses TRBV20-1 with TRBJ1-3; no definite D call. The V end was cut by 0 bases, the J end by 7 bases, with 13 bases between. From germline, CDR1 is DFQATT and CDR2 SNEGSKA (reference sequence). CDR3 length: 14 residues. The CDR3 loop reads CSARDQAVANTIYF. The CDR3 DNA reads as TGCAGTGCTAGAGACCAGGCTGTGGCTAACACCATATATTTT.

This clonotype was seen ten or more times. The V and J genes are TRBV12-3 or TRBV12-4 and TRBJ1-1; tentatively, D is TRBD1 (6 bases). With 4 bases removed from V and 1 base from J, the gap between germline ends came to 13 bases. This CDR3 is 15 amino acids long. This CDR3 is CASSSGGHTNTEAFF. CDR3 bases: TGTGCCAGCAGTTCGGGGGGACATACGAACACTGAAGCTTTCTTT.

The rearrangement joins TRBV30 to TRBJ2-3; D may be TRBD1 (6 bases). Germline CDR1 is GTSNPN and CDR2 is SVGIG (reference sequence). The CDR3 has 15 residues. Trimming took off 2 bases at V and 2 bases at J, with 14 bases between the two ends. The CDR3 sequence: CAWSRTGSPTDTQYF. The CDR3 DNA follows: TGTGCCTGGAGTAGAACAGGGTCCCCCACAGATACGCAGTATTTT.

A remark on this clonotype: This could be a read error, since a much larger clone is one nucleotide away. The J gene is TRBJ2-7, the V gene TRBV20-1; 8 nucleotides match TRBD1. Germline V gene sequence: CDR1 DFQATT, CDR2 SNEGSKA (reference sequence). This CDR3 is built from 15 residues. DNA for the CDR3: TGCAGTGCTAGAGATCCAGGACAGGGACCCTACGGGCAGTACTTC. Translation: CSARDPGQGPYGQYF.

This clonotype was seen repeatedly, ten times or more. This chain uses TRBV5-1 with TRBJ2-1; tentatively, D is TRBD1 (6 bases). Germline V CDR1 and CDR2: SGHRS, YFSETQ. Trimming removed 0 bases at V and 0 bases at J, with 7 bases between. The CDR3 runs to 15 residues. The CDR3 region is CASSLEGGSYNEQFF. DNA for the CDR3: TGCGCCAGCAGCTTGGAAGGGGGCTCCTACAATGAGCAGTTCTTC.

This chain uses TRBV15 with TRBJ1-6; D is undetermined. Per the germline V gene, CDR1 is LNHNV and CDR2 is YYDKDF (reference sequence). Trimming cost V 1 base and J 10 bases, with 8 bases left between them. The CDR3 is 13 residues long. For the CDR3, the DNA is TGTGCCACCAGCAGAGCCCGGGAATCACCCCTCCACTTT. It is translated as CATSRARESPLHF.

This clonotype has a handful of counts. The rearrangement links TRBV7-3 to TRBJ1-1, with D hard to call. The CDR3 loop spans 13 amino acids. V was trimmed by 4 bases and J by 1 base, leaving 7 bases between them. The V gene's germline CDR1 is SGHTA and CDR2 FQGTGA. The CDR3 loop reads CASSYTSNTEAFF. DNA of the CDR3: TGTGCCAGCAGCTACACCTCGAACACTGAAGCTTTCTTT.

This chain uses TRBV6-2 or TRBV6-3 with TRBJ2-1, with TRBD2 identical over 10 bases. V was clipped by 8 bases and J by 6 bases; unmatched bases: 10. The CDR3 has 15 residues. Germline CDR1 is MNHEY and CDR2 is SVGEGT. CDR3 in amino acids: CASATFLAGANEQFF. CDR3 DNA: TGTGCCAGCGCGACCTTCCTAGCGGGAGCCAATGAGCAGTTCTTC.

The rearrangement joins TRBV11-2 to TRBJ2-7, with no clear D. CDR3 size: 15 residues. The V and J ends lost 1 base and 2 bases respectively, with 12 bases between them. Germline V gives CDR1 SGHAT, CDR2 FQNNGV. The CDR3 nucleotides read TGTGCCAGCAGCTTAGGACGGCGGTCCGCCTACGAGCAGTACTTC. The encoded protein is CASSLGRRSAYEQYF. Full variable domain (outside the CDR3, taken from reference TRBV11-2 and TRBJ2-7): EAGVAQSPRYKIIEKRQSVAFWCNPISGHATLYWYQQILGQGPKLLIQFQNNGVVDDSQLPKDRFSAERLKGVDSTLKIQPAKLEDSAVYLCASSLGRRSAYEQYFGPGTRLTVT.

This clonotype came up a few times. The CDR3 sequence: CASSFPPHTEQYF. The CDR3 DNA reads as TGTGCCAGCAGCTTCCCCCCCCACACCGAGCAGTACTTC. This sequence joins TRBV5-5 and TRBJ2-7, with D unresolved. CDR1 SGHKS and CDR2 YYEKEE come from the germline V gene (reference sequence). Trimming pared 2 bases from V and 6 bases from J, leaving 12 bases between. This CDR3 is built from 13 residues.

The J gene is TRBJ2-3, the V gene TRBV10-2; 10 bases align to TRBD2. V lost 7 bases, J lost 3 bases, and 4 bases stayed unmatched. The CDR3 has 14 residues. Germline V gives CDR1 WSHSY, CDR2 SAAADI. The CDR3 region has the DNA TGCGCCAGCAAACCACTAGCGGGGACAGATACGCAGTATTTT. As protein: CASKPLAGTDTQYF.

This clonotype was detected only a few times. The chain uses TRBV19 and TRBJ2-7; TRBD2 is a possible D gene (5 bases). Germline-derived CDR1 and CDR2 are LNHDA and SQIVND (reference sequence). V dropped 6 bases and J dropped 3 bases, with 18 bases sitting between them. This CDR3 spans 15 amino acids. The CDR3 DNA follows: TGTGCCAGTAGCCCTACCCTTGGGAGAGTCTACGAGCAGTACTTC. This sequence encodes CASSPTLGRVYEQYF.